This T cell receptor (beta chain) was documented in a study of shared clonotypes between healthy human individuals. Assay used: immunoSEQ multiplex PCR; TCRdb lists only in-frame clones, some missing. The sample lists around 2.5 million clones, 80% to 95% occurring once. The length of the CDR3 is 15 residues. Looked up from germline, CDR1 is LGHNA and CDR2 is YNFKEQ. The source is a man younger than 30 in good health. Some clones in this sample may be carry-over from other donors' samples. Sequencing was done on a sample of naive CD4+ T cells from PBMCs. Subset denoted: CD45RA+ positively selected. The chain joins TRBV4-2 to TRBJ2-5; 8 nucleotides agree with TRBD2. The J call may be faulty, since TRBJ2-7 better matches the DNA end. CDR3 in amino acids: CASSVATTLADEQYF. The CDR3 coding sequence is TGTGCCAGCAGCGTCGCGACCACACTAGCGGACGAGCAGTACTTC.